A single sample is the source of the 22 T cell receptor beta chains below, sequenced in a study of blood T cells in healthy people across ages. The authors ran a second PCR of roughly 6 to 12 cycles using a sample-barcoded 5' primer and a J-beta primer mix. TCRdb called the 5' RACE reads again in MiXCR, with one record for every CDR3 protein. Found here are about a million distinct CDR3 sequences, roughly half of them singletons; the top ten hold around 21%. Sequenced: blood. The receptors here all came from a woman in her fifties or sixties in good health.

This clonotype was detected a few times. The CDR3 spells CASSLVERGAYNEQFF. DNA of the CDR3: TGTGCCAGCAGCTTAGTCGAGCGGGGCGCCTACAATGAGCAGTTCTTC. The gene calls are TRBV7-6 and TRBJ2-1; TRBD2 matches 7 bases. The germline gives CDR1 SGHVS, CDR2 FNYEAQ. With 1 base clipped from V and 2 bases from J, the junction kept 5 bases outside the gene matches. This CDR3 region has 16 residues.

This chain joins TRBV6-5 and TRBJ2-2; 7 bases match TRBD2. Germline loops: CDR1 MNHEY, CDR2 SVGAGI. J lost 5 bases, V lost 6 bases, and 12 bases had no gene match. The CDR3 spans 16 residues. The CDR3 DNA is TGTGCCAGCAGGCGGTTCGGCGGGAGCGGAACCGGGGAGCTGTTTTTT. It codes for CASRRFGGSGTGELFF.

The table lists this clonotype with many counts. The genes are TRBV4-2 and TRBJ2-7, with 7 bases that match TRBD2. Trimming took 7 bases from V and 1 from J; bases not matched to a gene: 10. The CDR3 covers 15 residues. Per the germline V gene, CDR1 is LGHNA and CDR2 is YNFKEQ. The CDR3 sequence: CASIASRECSYEQYF. In DNA form, the CDR3 reads TGTGCCAGCATCGCCTCGCGGGAGTGTTCCTACGAGCAGTACTTC.

J is TRBJ2-1 and V is TRBV10-3; D unclear. The CDR3 is made up of 12 amino acids. Trimming left V 4 bases short and J 5 bases short, with 6 bases between. Germline V gene lookup returns CDR1 ENHRY and CDR2 SYGVKD. The CDR3 here is CAISVYDNEQFF. The CDR3 DNA is TGTGCCATCAGTGTCTACGACAATGAGCAGTTCTTC.

V and J are TRBV5-5 and TRBJ2-6, with D hard to call. This CDR3 is built from 18 residues. The V and J ends lost 2 bases and 4 bases respectively, with 19 bases between them. Germline CDR1 and CDR2: SGHKS and YYEKEE (reference sequence). CDR3 protein: CASSLRQPPSRGANVLTF. The CDR3 coding sequence is TGTGCCAGCAGCTTACGGCAGCCTCCCAGTAGGGGGGCCAACGTCCTGACTTTC.

The chain carries TRBV6-2 or TRBV6-3 and TRBJ1-1, with a tentative D call TRBD1 (6 bases). The CDR3 is made up of 14 amino acids. CDR1 MNHEY and CDR2 SVGEGT come from the germline V gene. Trimming pared 6 bases from V and 4 bases from J, leaving 15 bases between. The CDR3 here is CASRQNRDGTEAFF. The CDR3 DNA follows: TGTGCCAGCAGGCAGAACAGGGATGGCACTGAAGCTTTCTTT.

This clonotype occurred once. The chain carries TRBV20-1 and TRBJ1-1; D unclear. Germline lookup yields CDR1 DFQATT and CDR2 SNEGSKA (reference sequence). Trimming shortened V by 0 bases and J by 0 bases, and 5 bases separated the two germline ends. This CDR3 spans 13 amino acids. The CDR3 DNA is TGCAGTGCTAGAGAGGAACTGAACACTGAAGCTTTCTTT. Amino acids: CSAREELNTEAFF.

CDR3 sequence reads: CASSEFERVDTQYF. The DNA for the CDR3 is TGTGCCAGCAGTGAATTTGAGCGGGTTGATACGCAGTATTTT. The rearrangement links TRBV2 to TRBJ2-3, with D possibly being TRBD2 (6 bases). CDR1 and CDR2 from the germline V gene are SNHLY and FYNNEI. Deletions cut 2 bases from V and 6 bases from J, with 12 bases between. CDR3 length: 14 residues.

This clonotype showed up just once. The chain has TRBV24-1 and TRBJ2-3; no reliable D call. Germline loops: CDR1 KGHDR, CDR2 SFDVKD. The CDR3 totals 11 residues. V was cut by 6 bases and J by 4 bases, with 4 bases left in between. In DNA, the CDR3 is TGTGCCACCAGTATCGCAGATACGCAGTATTTT. Amino acid sequence: CATSIADTQYF.

The CDR3 nucleotides read TGTGCCAGCAGTTTAGCGACGGCCTCTTCAGCTTTCTTT. It is translated as CASSLATASSAFF. The rearrangement links TRBV28 to TRBJ1-1; D unresolved. This CDR3 contains 13 residues. V was shortened by 2 bases and J by 10 bases, with 14 bases between the two germline ends. The germline gives CDR1 MDHEN, CDR2 SYDVKM.

The chain joins TRBV20-1 to TRBJ2-7, with 7 bases lining up with TRBD1. The CDR3 length is 15 residues. From germline, CDR1 is DFQATT and CDR2 SNEGSKA (reference sequence). V lost 2 bases to trimming and J lost 3 bases; unmatched junction nucleotides: 10. CDR3 sequence reads: CSARRARGQHYEQYF. The CDR3 DNA is TGCAGTGCTAGAAGGGCCCGGGGACAGCACTACGAGCAGTACTTC.

The chain employs TRBV4-1 and TRBJ2-1, with unresolved D. The DNA end lines up better with TRBJ2-7; the J call may be wrong. CDR1 and CDR2 from the germline V gene are MGHRA and YSYEKL. There are 12 residues in the CDR3. The CDR3 sequence is CASRGNKEEQYF. CDR3 DNA sequence: TGCGCCAGCAGAGGTAATAAAGAAGAGCAGTACTTC.

The chain has TRBV4-2 and TRBJ2-5, with 7 bases that match TRBD1. The CDR3 sequence is 17 residues long. The J segment lost 0 bases and the V segment lost 1 base, leaving 8 bases of the junction unmatched. The germline CDR1 and CDR2 sequences are LGHNA and YNFKEQ. CDR3 in amino acids: CASSQAMGRGYQETQYF. The CDR3 coding sequence is TGTGCCAGCAGCCAAGCCATGGGCAGGGGGTACCAAGAGACCCAGTACTTC.

CDR3 DNA: TGTGCCAGCAGTTTTGGACGCCGAAACAGGGGGCGAAACGAGCAGTACTTC. Encoded protein: CASSFGRRNRGRNEQYF. The V call is TRBV28, the J call TRBJ2-4; 9 bases align to TRBD1. Judging by the DNA end, TRBJ2-7 fits better; the J call may be wrong. Germline CDR1 and CDR2: MDHEN and SYDVKM. The CDR3 consists of 17 residues.

A few counts support this clonotype. V usage is TRBV4-1 and J usage is TRBJ2-5; no clear D. Looked up from germline, CDR1 is MGHRA and CDR2 is YSYEKL. V dropped 5 bases and J dropped 5 bases, with 12 bases sitting between them. The CDR3 consists of 13 residues. The CDR3 loop reads CASSAVSSETQYF. In DNA form, the CDR3 reads TGCGCCAGCAGCGCTGTAAGCTCTGAGACCCAGTACTTC.

This chain connects TRBV3-1 to TRBJ1-5; 9 positions agree with TRBD1. After removal of 5 bases from V and 5 bases from J, the junction contained 19 bases not matched to a gene. The CDR3 contains 19 residues. Germline V CDR1 and CDR2: LGHDT, YNNKEL (reference sequence). The CDR3 coding sequence is TGTGCCAGCAGCGAGTTTCCCCCGGGGGAGACAGGGGGGGATCAGCCCCAGCATTTT. Translation: CASSEFPPGETGGDQPQHF.

In DNA, the CDR3 is TGTGCCAGCAGTCCGGGACTTGGGCCCTACGAGCAGTACTTC. It is translated as CASSPGLGPYEQYF. The chain uses TRBV27 and TRBJ2-7; maybe TRBD2 (6 bases). The CDR3 has 14 amino acids. Between the trimmed V and J ends, which lost 5 bases and 2 bases, there was a span of 13 bases. The germline V gene encodes CDR1 MNHEY and CDR2 SMNVEV (reference sequence).

This sequence joins TRBV12-3 or TRBV12-4 and TRBJ2-4; D gene unclear. This CDR3 has 11 residues. The ends were cut back, 6 bases at V and 6 bases at J, with 6 bases in the middle. The CDR3 spells CASRSGNIQYF. The CDR3 DNA reads TGTGCCAGCAGGTCCGGAAACATTCAGTACTTC.

The chain joins TRBV5-1 to TRBJ1-6; tentative D call: TRBD1 (5 bases). V gave up 4 bases and J gave up 9 bases, with 11 bases separating them. The CDR3 contains 13 residues. The germline V gene has CDR1 SGHRS and CDR2 YFSETQ. CDR3 DNA sequence: TGCGCCAGCAGCACAGGCGGATCTTCACCCCTCCACTTT. It translates to CASSTGGSSPLHF.

This chain links TRBV21-1 with TRBJ1-1. TRBV21-1 is tagged as a pseudogene. The CDR3 has 12 amino acids. The CDR3 region has the DNA TGTGCCAGCAGCAAAGGCCTCACTGAAGCTTTCTTT. This translates into CASSKGLTEAFF.

This chain links TRBV5-6 with TRBJ2-4, with D perhaps TRBD1 (6 bases). Trimming left V 0 bases short and J 1 base short, with 14 bases between. CDR1 is SGHDT, CDR2 YYEEEE, per germline. The CDR3 consists of 17 residues. The CDR3 here is CASSLGDTGRAKNIQYF. CDR3 bases: TGTGCCAGCAGCTTGGGGGACACCGGGCGTGCCAAAAACATTCAGTACTTC.

This clonotype was found a few times. V usage is TRBV6-1 and J usage is TRBJ2-4; 9 bases align to TRBD1. The CDR3 sequence is 18 residues long. Trimming removed 6 bases from V and 2 bases from J; junction bases left unmatched: 14. Looked up from germline, CDR1 is MNHNS and CDR2 is SASEGT. CDR3 coding DNA: TGTGCCAGCAGACCGGGACAGGGTGGCGGGACATCCAAAAACATTCAGTACTTC. Protein sequence: CASRPGQGGGTSKNIQYF.